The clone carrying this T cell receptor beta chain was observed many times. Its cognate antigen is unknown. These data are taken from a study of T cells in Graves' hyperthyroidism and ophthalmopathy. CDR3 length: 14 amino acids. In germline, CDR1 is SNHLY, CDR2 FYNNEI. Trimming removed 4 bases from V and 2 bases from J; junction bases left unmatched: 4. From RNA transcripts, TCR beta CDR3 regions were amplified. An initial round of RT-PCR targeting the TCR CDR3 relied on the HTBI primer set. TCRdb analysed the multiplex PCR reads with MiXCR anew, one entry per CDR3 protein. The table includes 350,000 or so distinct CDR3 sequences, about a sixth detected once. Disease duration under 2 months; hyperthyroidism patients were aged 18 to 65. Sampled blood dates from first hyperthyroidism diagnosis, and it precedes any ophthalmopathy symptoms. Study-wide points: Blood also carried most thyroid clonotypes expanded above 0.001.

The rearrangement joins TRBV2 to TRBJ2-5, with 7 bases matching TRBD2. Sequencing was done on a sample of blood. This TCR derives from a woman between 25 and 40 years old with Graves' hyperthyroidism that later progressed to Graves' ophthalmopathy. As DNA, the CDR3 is TGTGCCAGCAGTGCCCGGGACTATCAAGAGACCCAGTACTTC. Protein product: CASSARDYQETQYF.